This T cell receptor beta chain appears in the sequencing data of a study of cytomegalovirus exposure and HLA in healthy donors. 13 Jbeta primers and 60 Vbeta primers were used for the PCR. Some clones are missing from TCRdb's copy, which holds only in-frame ones; the method was immunoSEQ multiplex PCR. Here the sample spans 210,000 or so clones, less than 85% being singletons. On this clone itself: Its antigen is not identified.

The study's findings and limits: Later genetic work tied a missense DCLRE1C variant to beta-chain V and J trimming. Fewer N-insertions than the roughly 670-donor mean were reportedly shown by an Asian-associated ancestry cluster in a later analysis. DRB1 had the most TCR associations and HLA-C the fewest, a later analysis found, with rates varying by HLA locus.

The CDR3 loop spans 13 amino acids. Trimming took off 1 base at V and 7 bases at J, with 8 bases between the two ends. From germline, CDR1 is SGHTA and CDR2 FQGTGA. Sequenced material: PBMCs. The chain links TRBV7-3 to TRBJ2-1, with D perhaps TRBD1 (6 bases). This receptor was identified in a girl under 10 years old in good health and CMV-seronegative. CDR3 in DNA: TGTGCCAGCAGCTTAAAACAGGGTAATGAGCAGTTCTTC. Amino acid sequence: CASSLKQGNEQFF.